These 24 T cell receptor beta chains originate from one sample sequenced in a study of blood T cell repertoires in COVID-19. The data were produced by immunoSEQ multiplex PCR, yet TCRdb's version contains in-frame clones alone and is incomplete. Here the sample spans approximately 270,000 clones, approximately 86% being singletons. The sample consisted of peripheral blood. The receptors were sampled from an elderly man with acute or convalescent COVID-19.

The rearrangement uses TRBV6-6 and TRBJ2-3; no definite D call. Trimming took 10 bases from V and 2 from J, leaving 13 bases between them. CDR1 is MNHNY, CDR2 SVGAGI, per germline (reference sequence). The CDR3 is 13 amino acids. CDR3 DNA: TGTGCCATCATAGGAGTCAACACAGATACGCAGTATTTT. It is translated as CAIIGVNTDTQYF.

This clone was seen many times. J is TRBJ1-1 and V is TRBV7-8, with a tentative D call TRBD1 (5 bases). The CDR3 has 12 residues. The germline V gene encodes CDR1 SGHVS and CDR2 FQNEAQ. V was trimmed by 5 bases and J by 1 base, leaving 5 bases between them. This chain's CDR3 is CASSRGNTEAFF. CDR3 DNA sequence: TGTGCCAGCAGCAGGGGGAACACTGAAGCTTTCTTT.

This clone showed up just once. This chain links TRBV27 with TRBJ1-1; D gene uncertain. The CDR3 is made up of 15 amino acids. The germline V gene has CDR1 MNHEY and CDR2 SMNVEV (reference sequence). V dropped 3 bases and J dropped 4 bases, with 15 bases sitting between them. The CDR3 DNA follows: TGTGCCAGCAGTTTCCGGGTTAATTTTGGCACTGAAGCTTTCTTT. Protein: CASSFRVNFGTEAFF.

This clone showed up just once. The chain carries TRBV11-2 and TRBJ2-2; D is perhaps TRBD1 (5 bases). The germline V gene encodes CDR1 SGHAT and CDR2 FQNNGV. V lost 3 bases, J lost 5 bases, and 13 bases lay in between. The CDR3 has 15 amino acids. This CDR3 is CASSFQGVRTGELFF. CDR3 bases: TGTGCCAGCAGCTTTCAGGGCGTTAGGACCGGGGAGCTGTTTTTT.

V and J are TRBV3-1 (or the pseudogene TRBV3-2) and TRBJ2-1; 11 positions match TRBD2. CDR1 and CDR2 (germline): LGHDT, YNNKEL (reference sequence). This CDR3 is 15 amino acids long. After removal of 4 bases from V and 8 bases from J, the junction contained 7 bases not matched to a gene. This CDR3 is CASSLRLAGGDEQFF. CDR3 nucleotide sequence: TGTGCCAGCAGCCTCCGGTTAGCGGGAGGGGATGAGCAGTTCTTC.

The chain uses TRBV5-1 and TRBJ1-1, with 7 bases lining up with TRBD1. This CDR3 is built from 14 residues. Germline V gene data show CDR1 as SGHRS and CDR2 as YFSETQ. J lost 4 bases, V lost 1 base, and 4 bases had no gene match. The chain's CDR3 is CASSLTTGTTEAFF. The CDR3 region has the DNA TGCGCCAGCAGCTTGACGACAGGGACCACTGAAGCTTTCTTT.

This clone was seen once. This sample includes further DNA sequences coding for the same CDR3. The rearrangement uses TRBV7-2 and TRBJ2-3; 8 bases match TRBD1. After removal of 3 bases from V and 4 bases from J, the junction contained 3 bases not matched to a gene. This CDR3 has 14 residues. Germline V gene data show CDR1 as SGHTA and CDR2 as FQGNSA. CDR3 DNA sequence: TGTGCCAGCAGCTTTCAGGGGGCGTCAGATACGCAGTATTTT. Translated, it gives CASSFQGASDTQYF.

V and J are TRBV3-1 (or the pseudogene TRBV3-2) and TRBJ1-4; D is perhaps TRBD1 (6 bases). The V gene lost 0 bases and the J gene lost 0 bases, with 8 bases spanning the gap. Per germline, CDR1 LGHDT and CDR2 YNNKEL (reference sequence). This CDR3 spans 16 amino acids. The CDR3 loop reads CASSQEDRATNEKLFF. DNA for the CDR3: TGTGCCAGCAGCCAAGAGGACAGAGCAACTAATGAAAAACTGTTTTTT.

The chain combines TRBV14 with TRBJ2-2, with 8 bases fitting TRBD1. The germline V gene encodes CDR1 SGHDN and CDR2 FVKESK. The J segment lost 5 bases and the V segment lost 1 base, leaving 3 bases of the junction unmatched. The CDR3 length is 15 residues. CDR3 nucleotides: TGTGCCAGCAGCCAAGGACAGGGGAAGACCGGGGAGCTGTTTTTT. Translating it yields CASSQGQGKTGELFF.

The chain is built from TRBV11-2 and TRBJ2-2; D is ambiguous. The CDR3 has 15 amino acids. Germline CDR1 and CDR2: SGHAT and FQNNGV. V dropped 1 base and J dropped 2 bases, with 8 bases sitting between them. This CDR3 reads CASSLVSLNTGELFF. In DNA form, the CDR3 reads TGTGCCAGCAGCTTAGTCTCCCTAAACACCGGGGAGCTGTTTTTT.

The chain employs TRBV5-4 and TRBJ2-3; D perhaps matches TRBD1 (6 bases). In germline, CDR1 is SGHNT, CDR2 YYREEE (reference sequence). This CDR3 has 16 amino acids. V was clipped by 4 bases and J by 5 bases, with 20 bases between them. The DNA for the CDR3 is TGTGCCAGCAGCCCTAAGACTGTCCCGACAGGAGATACGCAGTATTTT. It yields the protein CASSPKTVPTGDTQYF.

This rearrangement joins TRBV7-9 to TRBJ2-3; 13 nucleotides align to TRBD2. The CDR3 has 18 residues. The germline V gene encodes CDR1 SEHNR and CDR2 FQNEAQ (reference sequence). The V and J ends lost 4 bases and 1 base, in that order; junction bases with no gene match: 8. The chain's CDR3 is CASSSPWTSGSGTDTQYF. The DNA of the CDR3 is TGTGCCAGCAGCTCCCCTTGGACTAGCGGGAGTGGCACAGATACGCAGTATTTT.

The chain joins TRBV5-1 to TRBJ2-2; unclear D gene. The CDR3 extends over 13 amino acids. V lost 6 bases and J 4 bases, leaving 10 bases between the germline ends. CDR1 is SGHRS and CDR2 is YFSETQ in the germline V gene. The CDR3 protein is CASKDGVTGELFF. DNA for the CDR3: TGCGCCAGCAAAGACGGAGTCACCGGGGAGCTGTTTTTT.

The chain's CDR3 is CASSRWTAGSEAFF. The CDR3 region has the DNA TGTGCCAGCAGTCGGTGGACAGCGGGATCTGAAGCTTTCTTT. V is TRBV14 and J is TRBJ1-1; D might be TRBD1 (6 bases). CDR1 is SGHDN and CDR2 is FVKESK in the germline V gene. The CDR3 extends over 14 amino acids. Trimming removed 6 bases from V and 6 bases from J, with 17 bases in between.

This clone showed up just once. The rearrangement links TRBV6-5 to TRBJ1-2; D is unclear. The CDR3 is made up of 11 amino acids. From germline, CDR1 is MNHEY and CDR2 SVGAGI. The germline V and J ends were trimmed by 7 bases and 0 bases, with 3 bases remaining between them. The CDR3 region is CASTSNYGYTF. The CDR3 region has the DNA TGTGCCAGCACATCTAACTATGGCTACACCTTC.

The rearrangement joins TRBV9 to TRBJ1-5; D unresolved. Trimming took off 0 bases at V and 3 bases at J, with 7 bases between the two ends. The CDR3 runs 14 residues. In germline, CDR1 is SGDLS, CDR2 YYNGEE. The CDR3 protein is CASSVGQDNQPQHF. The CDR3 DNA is TGTGCCAGCAGCGTAGGGCAGGACAATCAGCCCCAGCATTTT.

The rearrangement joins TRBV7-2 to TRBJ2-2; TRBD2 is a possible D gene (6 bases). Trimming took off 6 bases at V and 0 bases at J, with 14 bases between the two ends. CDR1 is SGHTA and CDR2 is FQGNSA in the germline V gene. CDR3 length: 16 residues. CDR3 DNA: TGTGCCAGCAGGAAGGGACTCGCGACGAACACCGGGGAGCTGTTTTTT. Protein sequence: CASRKGLATNTGELFF.

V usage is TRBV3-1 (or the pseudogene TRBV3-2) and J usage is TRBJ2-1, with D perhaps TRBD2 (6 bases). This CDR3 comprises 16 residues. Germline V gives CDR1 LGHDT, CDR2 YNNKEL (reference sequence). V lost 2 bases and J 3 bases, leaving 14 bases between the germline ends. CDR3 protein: CASSQSALGGYNEQFF. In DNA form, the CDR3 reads TGTGCCAGCAGCCAATCCGCCTTGGGGGGCTACAATGAGCAGTTCTTC.

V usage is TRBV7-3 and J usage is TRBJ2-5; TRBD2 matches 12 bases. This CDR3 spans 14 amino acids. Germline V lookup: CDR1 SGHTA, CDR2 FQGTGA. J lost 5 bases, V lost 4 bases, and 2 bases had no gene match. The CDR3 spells CASSSSGRAETQYF. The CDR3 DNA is TGTGCCAGCAGCTCTAGCGGGAGGGCCGAGACCCAGTACTTC.

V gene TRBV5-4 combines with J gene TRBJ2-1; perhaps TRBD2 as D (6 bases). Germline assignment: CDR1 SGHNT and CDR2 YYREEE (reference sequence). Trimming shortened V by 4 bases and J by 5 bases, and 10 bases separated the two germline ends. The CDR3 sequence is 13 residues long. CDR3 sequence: CASSLWTNNEQFF. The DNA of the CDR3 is TGTGCCAGCAGCCTATGGACTAACAATGAGCAGTTCTTC.

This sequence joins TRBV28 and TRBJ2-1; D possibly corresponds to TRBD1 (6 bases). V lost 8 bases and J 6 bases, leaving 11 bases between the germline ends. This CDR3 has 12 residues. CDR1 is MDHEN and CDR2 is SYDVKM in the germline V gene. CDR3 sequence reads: CASLGTSNEQFF. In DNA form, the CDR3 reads TGTGCCAGCCTGGGGACAAGCAATGAGCAGTTCTTC. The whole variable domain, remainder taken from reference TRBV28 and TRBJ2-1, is DVKVTQSSRYLVKRTGEKVFLECVQDMDHENMFWYRQDPGLGLRLIYFSYDVKMKEKGDIPEGYSVSREKKERFSLILESASTNQTSMYLCASLGTSNEQFFGPGTRLTVL.

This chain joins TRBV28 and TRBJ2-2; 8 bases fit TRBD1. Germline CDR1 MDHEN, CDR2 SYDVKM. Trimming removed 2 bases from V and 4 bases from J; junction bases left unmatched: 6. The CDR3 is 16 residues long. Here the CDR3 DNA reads TGTGCCAGCAGTTTAAGGGGGACAGGTATCACCGGGGAGCTGTTTTTT. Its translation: CASSLRGTGITGELFF.

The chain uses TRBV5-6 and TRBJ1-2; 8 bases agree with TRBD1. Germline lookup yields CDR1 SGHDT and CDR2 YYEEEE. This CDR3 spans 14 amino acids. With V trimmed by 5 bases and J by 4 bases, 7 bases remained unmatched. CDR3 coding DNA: TGTGCCAGCAGACCCGGGACAGGCTCCTATGGCTACACCTTC. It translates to CASRPGTGSYGYTF. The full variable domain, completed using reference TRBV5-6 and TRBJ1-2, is DAGVTQSPTHLIKTRGQQVTLRCSPKSGHDTVSWYQQALGQGPQFIFQYYEEEERQRGNFPDRFSGHQFPNYSSELNVNALLLGDSALYLCASRPGTGSYGYTFGSGTRLTVV.

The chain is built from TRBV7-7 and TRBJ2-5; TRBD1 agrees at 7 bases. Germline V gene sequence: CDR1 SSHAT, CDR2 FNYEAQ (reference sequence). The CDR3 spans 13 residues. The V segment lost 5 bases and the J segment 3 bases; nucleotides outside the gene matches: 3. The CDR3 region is CASSRDSEETQYF. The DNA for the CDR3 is TGTGCCAGCAGCCGGGACAGTGAAGAGACCCAGTACTTC.